These T cell receptor beta chains were read from a single sample in a study of blood T cell repertoires in COVID-19. Assay: immunoSEQ multiplex PCR; the TCRdb copy retains only in-frame clones and omits some. The repertoire includes about 500,000 clones, roughly nine tenths of them detected once, and about 0.91% sits in the top ten. Sample: peripheral blood. The receptors stem from a young man with COVID-19, enrolled during active disease. Each CDR3 is given with its conserved first and last residue. D genes are given only for firm matches. Only part of the rows carry a size: once, few, many, or a class if the clone is expanded.

>TRBV2|-|-|TRBJ1-1
CASSEWRGNTEAFF
TGTGCCAGCAGTGAGTGGAGGGGGAACACTGAAGCTTTCTTT
>TRBV5-3|-|-|TRBJ2-5
CARSSLERPGEETQYF
TGTGCCAGAAGTTCACTTGAACGCCCGGGAGAAGAGACCCAGTACTTC
>TRBV3-1/TRBV3-2|-|-|TRBJ2-7
CASSQDLTTHEQYF
TGTGCCAGCAGTCAGGACTTAACTACCCACGAGCAGTACTTC
>TRBV5-4|-|TRBD2|TRBJ2-5
CASRRLAEETQYF
TGTGCCAGCAGAAGACTAGCGGAAGAGACCCAGTACTTC
>TRBV12-5|-|TRBD2|TRBJ2-5
CASAPIGGTSAQETQYF
TGTGCTAGTGCCCCAATCGGGGGGACTAGCGCCCAAGAGACCCAGTACTTC
>TRBV19|-|-|TRBJ2-7
CASSISQASSYEQYF
TGTGCCAGTAGTATCTCGCAGGCTTCGTCCTACGAGCAGTACTTC
>TRBV6-5|-|TRBD2|TRBJ2-1
CATRGGRLGEQFF
TGTGCCACCAGGGGCGGGAGGTTAGGGGAGCAGTTCTTC
>TRBV7-2|-|-|TRBJ1-5
CASSPTGVLKPQHF
TGTGCCAGCAGCCCCACGGGGGTGCTTAAGCCCCAGCATTTT
>TRBV19|-|-|TRBJ2-1
CASSMGAGFNEQFF
TGTGCCAGTAGTATGGGGGCAGGGTTCAATGAGCAGTTCTTC
>TRBV2|-|-|TRBJ2-7
CASSDHSGPYEQYF
TGTGCCAGCAGTGATCATTCAGGGCCCTACGAGCAGTACTTC
>TRBV13|once|-|TRBJ1-1
CASSLPGVSPEAFF
TGTGCCAGCAGCTTACCAGGGGTTTCGCCTGAAGCTTTCTTT
>TRBV30|-|TRBD1|TRBJ2-1
CAWVDRRSYNEQFF
TGTGCCTGGGTGGACAGGAGATCGTACAATGAGCAGTTCTTC
>TRBV5-6|-|-|TRBJ2-7
CASSWRGFYEQYF
TGTGCCAGCAGCTGGAGAGGGTTCTACGAGCAGTACTTC
>TRBV11-2|once|-|TRBJ2-1
CASSAQISGEQFF
TGTGCCAGCAGCGCACAGATAAGCGGGGAGCAGTTCTTC
>TRBV5-1|-|TRBD2|TRBJ2-2
CASSWGLAEATGELFF
TGCGCCAGCAGCTGGGGACTAGCGGAAGCCACCGGGGAGCTGTTTTTT
>TRBV12-5|-|-|TRBJ2-1
CASGLQGRDEQFF
TGTGCTAGTGGTTTGCAGGGCCGCGATGAGCAGTTCTTC
>TRBV19|-|TRBD1|TRBJ2-3
CASSRQGGPTDTQYF
TGTGCCAGTAGCCGACAGGGGGGGCCCACAGATACGCAGTATTTT
>TRBV24-1|-|-|TRBJ2-1
CATSDLGDRSRDEQFF
TGTGCCACCAGTGATTTAGGAGACAGGTCAAGAGATGAGCAGTTCTTC
>TRBV3-1/TRBV3-2|-|TRBD1|TRBJ1-4
CASSQRDRDELFF
TGTGCCAGCAGCCAACGGGACAGGGACGAACTGTTTTTT
>TRBV29-1|-|TRBD2|TRBJ2-1
CSVEGLAGSYNEQFF
TGCAGCGTTGAGGGCCTAGCGGGATCCTACAATGAGCAGTTCTTC